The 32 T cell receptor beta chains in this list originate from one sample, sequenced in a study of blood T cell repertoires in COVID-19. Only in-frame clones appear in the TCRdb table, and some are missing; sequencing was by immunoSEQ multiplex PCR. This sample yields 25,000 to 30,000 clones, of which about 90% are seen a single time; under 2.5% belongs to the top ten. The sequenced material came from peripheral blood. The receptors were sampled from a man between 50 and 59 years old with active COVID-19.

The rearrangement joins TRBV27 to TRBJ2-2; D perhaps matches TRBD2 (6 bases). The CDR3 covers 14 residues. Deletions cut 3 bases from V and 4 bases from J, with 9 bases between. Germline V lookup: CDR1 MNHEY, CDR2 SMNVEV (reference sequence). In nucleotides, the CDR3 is TGTGCCAGCAGTTTCCGGGAGCGCACCGGGGAGCTGTTTTTT. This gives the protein CASSFRERTGELFF.

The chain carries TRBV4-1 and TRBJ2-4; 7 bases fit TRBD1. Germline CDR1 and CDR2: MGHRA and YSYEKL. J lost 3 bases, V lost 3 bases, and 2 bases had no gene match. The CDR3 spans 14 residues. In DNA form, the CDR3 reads TGCGCCAGCAGCCAGGGACAGATCAAAAACATTCAGTACTTC. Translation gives CASSQGQIKNIQYF.

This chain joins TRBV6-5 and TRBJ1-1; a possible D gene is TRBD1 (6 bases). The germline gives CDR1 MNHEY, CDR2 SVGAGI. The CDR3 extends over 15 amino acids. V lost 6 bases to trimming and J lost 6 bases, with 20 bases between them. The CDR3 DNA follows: TGTGCCAGCAGCGATAGCCCGGACAGCTACTCTGAAGCTTTCTTT. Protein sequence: CASSDSPDSYSEAFF.

CDR3 region: CASSGSSPYEQYF. The CDR3 nucleotides are TGTGCCAGCTCGGGTAGTTCTCCCTACGAGCAGTACTTC. This rearrangement joins TRBV6-5 to TRBJ2-7; the D is unclear. V shed 8 bases and J shed 2 bases, with 13 bases lying between them. The CDR3 sequence is 13 residues long. Germline assignment: CDR1 MNHEY and CDR2 SVGAGI.

The CDR3 DNA reads TGTGCCAGCAGCTTACAGGGAAACGAGCAGTACTTC. It specifies CASSLQGNEQYF. The chain uses TRBV7-9 and TRBJ2-7; D is perhaps TRBD1 (5 bases). V dropped 2 bases and J dropped 5 bases, with 7 bases sitting between them. CDR3 length: 12 residues. CDR1 SEHNR and CDR2 FQNEAQ come from the germline V gene (reference sequence). Full variable domain (rest looked up from reference TRBV7-9 and TRBJ2-7): DTGVSQNPRHKITKRGQNVTFRCDPISEHNRLYWYRQTLGQGPEFLTYFQNEAQLEKSRLLSDRFSAERPKGSFSTLEIQRTEQGDSAMYLCASSLQGNEQYFGPGTRLTVT.

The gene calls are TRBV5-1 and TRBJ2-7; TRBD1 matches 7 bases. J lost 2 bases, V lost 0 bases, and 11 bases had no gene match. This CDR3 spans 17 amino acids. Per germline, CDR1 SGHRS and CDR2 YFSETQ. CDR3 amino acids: CASSLGNNYRGTYEQYF. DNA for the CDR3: TGCGCCAGCAGCTTGGGAAATAACTACAGGGGAACCTACGAGCAGTACTTC.

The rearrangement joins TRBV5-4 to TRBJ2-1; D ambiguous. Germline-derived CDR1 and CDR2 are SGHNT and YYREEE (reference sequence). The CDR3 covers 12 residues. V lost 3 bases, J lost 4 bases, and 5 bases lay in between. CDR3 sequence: CASSSVYNEQFF. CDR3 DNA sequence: TGTGCCAGCAGCTCGGTGTACAATGAGCAGTTCTTC.

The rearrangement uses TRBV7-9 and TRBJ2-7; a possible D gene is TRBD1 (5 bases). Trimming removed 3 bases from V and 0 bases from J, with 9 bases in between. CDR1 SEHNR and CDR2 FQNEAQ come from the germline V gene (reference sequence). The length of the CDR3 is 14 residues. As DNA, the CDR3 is TGTGCCAGCAGCTTCGACAGTAGCTCCTACGAGCAGTACTTC. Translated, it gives CASSFDSSSYEQYF.

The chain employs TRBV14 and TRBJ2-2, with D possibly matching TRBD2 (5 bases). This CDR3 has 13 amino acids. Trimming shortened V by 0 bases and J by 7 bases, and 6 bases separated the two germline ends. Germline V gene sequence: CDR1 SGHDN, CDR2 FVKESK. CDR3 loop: CASSQEAGGELFF. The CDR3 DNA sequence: TGTGCCAGCAGCCAAGAGGCGGGCGGGGAGCTGTTTTTT.

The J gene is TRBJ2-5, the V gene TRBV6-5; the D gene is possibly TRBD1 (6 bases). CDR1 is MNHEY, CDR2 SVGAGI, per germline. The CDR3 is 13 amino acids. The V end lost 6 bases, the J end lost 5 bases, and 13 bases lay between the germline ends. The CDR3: CASRTGMWETQYF. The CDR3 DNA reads TGTGCCAGCAGAACAGGGATGTGGGAGACCCAGTACTTC.

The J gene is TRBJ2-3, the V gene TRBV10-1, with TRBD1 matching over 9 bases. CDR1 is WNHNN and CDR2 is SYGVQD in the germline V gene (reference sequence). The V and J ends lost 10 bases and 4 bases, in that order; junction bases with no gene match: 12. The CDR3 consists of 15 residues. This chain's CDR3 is CATSPWGTGSDTQYF. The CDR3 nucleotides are TGCGCCACGTCCCCCTGGGGGACAGGGTCAGATACGCAGTATTTT.

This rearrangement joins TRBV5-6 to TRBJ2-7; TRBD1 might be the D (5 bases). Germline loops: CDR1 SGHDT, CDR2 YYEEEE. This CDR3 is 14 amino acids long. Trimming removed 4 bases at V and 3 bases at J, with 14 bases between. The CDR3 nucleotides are TGTGCCAGCAGCCGAAGGGGAATAGTCTACGAGCAGTACTTC. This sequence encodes CASSRRGIVYEQYF.

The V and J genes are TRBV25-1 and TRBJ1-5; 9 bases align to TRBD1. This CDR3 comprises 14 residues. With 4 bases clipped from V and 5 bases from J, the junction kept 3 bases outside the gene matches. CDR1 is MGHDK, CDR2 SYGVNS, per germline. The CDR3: CASSVGTGYQPQHF. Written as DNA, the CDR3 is TGTGCCAGCAGTGTGGGGACAGGGTATCAGCCCCAGCATTTT.

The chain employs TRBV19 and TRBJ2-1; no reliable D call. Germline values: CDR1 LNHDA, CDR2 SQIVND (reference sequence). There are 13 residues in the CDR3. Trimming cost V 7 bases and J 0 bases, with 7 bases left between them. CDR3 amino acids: CASNPSSYNEQFF. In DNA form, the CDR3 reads TGTGCCAGTAATCCCTCCTCCTACAATGAGCAGTTCTTC.

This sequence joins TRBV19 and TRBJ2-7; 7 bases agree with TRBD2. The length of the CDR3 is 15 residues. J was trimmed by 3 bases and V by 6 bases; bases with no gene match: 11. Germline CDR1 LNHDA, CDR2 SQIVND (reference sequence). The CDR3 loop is CASSPRGRGGYEQYF. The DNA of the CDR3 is TGTGCCAGTAGCCCCCGGGGGAGGGGTGGCTACGAGCAGTACTTC.

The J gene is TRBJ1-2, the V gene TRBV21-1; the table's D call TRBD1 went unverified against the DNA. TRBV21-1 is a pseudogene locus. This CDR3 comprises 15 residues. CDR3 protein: CASRKQPHRANGYIF. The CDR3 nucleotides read TGTGCCAGCAGGAAACAACCACACAGGGCAAACGGCTACATCTTC.

CDR3 sequence (DNA): TGTGCCAGCACCCGACAGGGCGGAGGCGAGCAGTACTTC. Translation: CASTRQGGGEQYF. This chain uses TRBV2 with TRBJ2-7; 7 bases are a match to TRBD1. J lost 6 bases, V lost 7 bases, and 9 bases had no gene match. CDR3 length: 13 residues. Germline CDR1 is SNHLY and CDR2 is FYNNEI.

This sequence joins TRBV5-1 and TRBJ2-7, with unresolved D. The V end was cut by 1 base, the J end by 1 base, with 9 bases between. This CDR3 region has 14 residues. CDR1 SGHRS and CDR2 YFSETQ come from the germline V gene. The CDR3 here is CASSLWSASYEQYF. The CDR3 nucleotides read TGCGCCAGCAGCTTGTGGTCAGCGTCCTACGAGCAGTACTTC.

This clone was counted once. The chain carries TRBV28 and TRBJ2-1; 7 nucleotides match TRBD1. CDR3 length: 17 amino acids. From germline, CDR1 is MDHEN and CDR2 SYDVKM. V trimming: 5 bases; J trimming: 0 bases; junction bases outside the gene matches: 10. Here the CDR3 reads CASSGRQGRSSYNEQFF. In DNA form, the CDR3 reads TGTGCCAGCAGTGGCCGACAGGGCCGGAGCTCCTACAATGAGCAGTTCTTC.

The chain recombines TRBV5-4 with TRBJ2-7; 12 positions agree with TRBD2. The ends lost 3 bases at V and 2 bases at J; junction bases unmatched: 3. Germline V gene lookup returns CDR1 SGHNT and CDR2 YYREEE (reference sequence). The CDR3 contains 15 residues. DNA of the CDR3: TGTGCCAGCAGCTCCGGACTAGCGGGACCCTACGAGCAGTACTTC. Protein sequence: CASSSGLAGPYEQYF.

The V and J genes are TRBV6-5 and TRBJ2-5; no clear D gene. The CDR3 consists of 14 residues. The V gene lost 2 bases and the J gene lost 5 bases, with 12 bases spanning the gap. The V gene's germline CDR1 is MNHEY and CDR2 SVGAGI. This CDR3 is CASSYGLAQETQYF. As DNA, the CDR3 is TGTGCCAGCAGTTACGGGCTCGCGCAGGAGACCCAGTACTTC.

The CDR3 bases are TGTGCCAGCAGGATAGCGGGGAGCTCCTACAATGAGCAGTTCTTC. It specifies CASRIAGSSYNEQFF. This chain joins TRBV7-3 and TRBJ2-1; TRBD2 matches 8 bases. V lost 6 bases, J lost 0 bases, and 4 bases stayed unmatched. This CDR3 comprises 15 residues. The germline V gene encodes CDR1 SGHTA and CDR2 FQGTGA.

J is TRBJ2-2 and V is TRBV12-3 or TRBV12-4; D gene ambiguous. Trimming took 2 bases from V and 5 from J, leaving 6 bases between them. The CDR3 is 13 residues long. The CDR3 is CASSLFETGELFF. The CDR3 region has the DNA TGTGCCAGCAGTTTATTCGAGACCGGGGAGCTGTTTTTT.

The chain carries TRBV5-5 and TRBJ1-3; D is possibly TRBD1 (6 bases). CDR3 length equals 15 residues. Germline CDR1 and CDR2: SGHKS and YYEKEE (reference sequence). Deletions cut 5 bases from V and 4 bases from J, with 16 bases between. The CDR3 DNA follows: TGTGCCAGCAGTCGCGATGGGGGCGCCGGAAACACCATATATTTT. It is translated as CASSRDGGAGNTIYF.

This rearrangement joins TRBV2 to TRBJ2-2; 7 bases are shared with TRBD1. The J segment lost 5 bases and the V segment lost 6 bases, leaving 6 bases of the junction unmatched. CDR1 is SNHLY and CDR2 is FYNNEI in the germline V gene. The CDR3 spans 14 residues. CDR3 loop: CASSNRGRTGELFF. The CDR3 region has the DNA TGTGCCAGCAGCAACAGGGGTCGGACCGGGGAGCTGTTTTTT.

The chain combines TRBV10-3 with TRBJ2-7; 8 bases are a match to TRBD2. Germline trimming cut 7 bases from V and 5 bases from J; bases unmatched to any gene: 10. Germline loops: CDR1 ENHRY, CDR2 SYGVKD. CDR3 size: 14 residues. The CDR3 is CAINVGTSIHEQYF. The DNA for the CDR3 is TGTGCCATCAACGTCGGGACTAGTATCCACGAGCAGTACTTC.

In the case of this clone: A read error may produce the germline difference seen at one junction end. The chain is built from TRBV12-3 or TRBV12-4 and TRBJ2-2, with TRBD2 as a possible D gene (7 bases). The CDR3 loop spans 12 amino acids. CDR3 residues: CGGGSRTGELFF. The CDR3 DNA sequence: TGCGGGGGCGGGAGTAGAACCGGGGAGCTGTTTTTT.

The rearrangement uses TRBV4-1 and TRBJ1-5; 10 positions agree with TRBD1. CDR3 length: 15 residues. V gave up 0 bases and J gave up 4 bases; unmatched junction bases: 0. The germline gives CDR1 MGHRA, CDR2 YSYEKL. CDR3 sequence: CASSQEDRGNQPQHF. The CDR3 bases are TGCGCCAGCAGCCAAGAGGACAGGGGGAATCAGCCCCAGCATTTT.

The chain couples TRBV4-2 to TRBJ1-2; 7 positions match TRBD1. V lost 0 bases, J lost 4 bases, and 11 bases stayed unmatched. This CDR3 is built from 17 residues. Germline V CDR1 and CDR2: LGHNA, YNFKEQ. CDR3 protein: CASSQEHTGTAAYGYTF. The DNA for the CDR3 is TGTGCCAGCAGCCAAGAACACACCGGGACAGCGGCCTATGGCTACACCTTC.

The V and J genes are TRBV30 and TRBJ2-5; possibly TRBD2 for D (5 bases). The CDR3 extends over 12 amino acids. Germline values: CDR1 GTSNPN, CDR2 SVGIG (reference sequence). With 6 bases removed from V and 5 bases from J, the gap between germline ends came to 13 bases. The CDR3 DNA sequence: TGTGCCTGCAGCGAGGGTTGGGAGACCCAGTACTTC. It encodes CACSEGWETQYF.

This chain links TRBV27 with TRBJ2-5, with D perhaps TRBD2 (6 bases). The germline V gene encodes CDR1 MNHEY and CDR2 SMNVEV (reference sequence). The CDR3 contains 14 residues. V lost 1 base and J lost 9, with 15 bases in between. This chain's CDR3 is CASSLLSPPGAQYF. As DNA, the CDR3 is TGTGCCAGCAGTTTATTATCACCGCCGGGGGCCCAGTACTTC.

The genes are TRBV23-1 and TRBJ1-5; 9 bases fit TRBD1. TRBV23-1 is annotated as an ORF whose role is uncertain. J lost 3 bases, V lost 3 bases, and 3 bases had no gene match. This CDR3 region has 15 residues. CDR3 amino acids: CASSHTGGNNQPQHF. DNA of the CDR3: TGCGCCAGCAGTCATACAGGGGGCAACAATCAGCCCCAGCATTTT.